The 18 T cell receptor beta chains reported below all come from one sample, sequenced in a study of T cells in women clearing cervical HPV infection. Repertoires were generated with immunoSEQ multiplex PCR, while TCRdb's copy carries only in-frame clones and drops some. The sample's table shows 30,000 to 35,000 clones. The specimen sequenced was blood buffy coat. These TCRs come from a woman aged 18 to 75 with a cervical HPV16 infection that either progressed to CIN3+ or cleared (not recorded which).

Worth noting for this clone: The read terminates 3 residues ahead of where the CDR3 ends, so the germline J gene completes it. The V gene is TRBV7-2, the J gene TRBJ2-1, with D perhaps matching TRBD1 (6 bases). In germline, CDR1 is SGHTA, CDR2 FQGNSA. V was trimmed by 5 bases and J by 7 bases, leaving 12 bases between them. The CDR3 totals 13 residues. CDR3 DNA (partial): TGTGCCAGCAGCACATACAGGGAGAATGAG. This codes for CASSTYRENE. The whole CDR3 sequence is CASSTYRENEQFF.

A remark on this clone: Read coverage stops 3 residues before the CDR3 terminus; the germline J gene supplies the remainder. The chain has TRBV29-1 and TRBJ2-7; 7 bases match TRBD1. The V and J ends lost 4 bases and 3 bases, in that order; junction bases with no gene match: 3. Germline-derived CDR1 and CDR2 are SQVTM and ANQGSEA. The CDR3 contains 12 residues. This CDR3 reads CSVVNRGYEQYF. The part of the CDR3 DNA that was read is TGCAGCGTTGTGAACAGGGGCTACGAG.

As regards this clone: Sequencing ends 3 residues short of the CDR3 end; the germline J gene provides the rest. This rearrangement joins TRBV6-8 to TRBJ2-7; D call uncertain. Germline V lookup: CDR1 MNHGY, CDR2 SAAAGT. The CDR3 spans 14 residues. Trimming took 5 bases from V and 3 from J, leaving 14 bases between them. CDR3 loop: CASSARQPNYEQYF. CDR3 DNA, as far as it was read: TGTGCCAGCAGTGCGCGGCAACCAAACTACGAG.

Points on this clone: The sequenced fragment ends 3 residues before the CDR3 boundary, so the rest is inferred from the germline J gene. The chain carries TRBV5-1 and TRBJ2-1; D is undetermined. This CDR3 has 12 amino acids. With 1 base removed from V and 8 bases from J, the gap between germline ends came to 7 bases. Looked up from germline, CDR1 is SGHRS and CDR2 is YFSETQ. CDR3 DNA, as far as it was read: TGCGCCAGCAGCTTGATTCCGGATGAG. This translates into CASSLIPDE. The whole CDR3 protein reads CASSLIPDEQFF. Drawing the rest from reference TRBV5-1 and TRBJ2-1, the complete variable domain is KAGVTQTPRYLIKTRGQQVTLSCSPISGHRSVSWYQQTPGQGLQFLFEYFSETQRNKGNFPGRFSGRQFSNSRSEMNVSTLELGDSALYLCASSLIPDEQFFGPGTRLTVL.

Concerning this clone itself: Read sequence stops 3 residues before the CDR3 end, and the germline J gene provides the missing end. V is TRBV29-1 and J is TRBJ2-3, with 10 bases identical to TRBD2. Germline-derived CDR1 and CDR2 are SQVTM and ANQGSEA. The CDR3 consists of 14 residues. Here the CDR3 reads CSVAPSGGEETQYF. The sequenced part of the CDR3 DNA is TGCAGCGTCGCCCCTAGCGGGGGTGAAGAGACG.

Details on this clone: The DNA ends 3 residues before the CDR3 does, and the rest of the CDR3 is filled in from the germline J gene. The J gene is TRBJ2-2, the V gene TRBV7-9, with D possibly TRBD1 on 6 matching bases. Germline CDR1 and CDR2: SEHNR and FQNEAQ (reference sequence). The CDR3 length is 15 residues. The DNA read from the CDR3 is TGTGCCAGCAGTCTCGGACAGTTGGCGGATGAAAAG. Amino acids: CASSLGQLADEK. The full-length CDR3 reads as CASSLGQLADEKLFF.

Concerning this clone: The read terminates 3 residues before the CDR3 end, so the remaining end is supplied by the germline J gene. The chain combines TRBV5-1 with TRBJ2-1, with unresolved D. Germline loops: CDR1 SGHRS, CDR2 YFSETQ. The CDR3 loop spans 13 amino acids. V lost 4 bases to trimming and J lost 7 bases, with 12 bases between them. The CDR3 DNA, read in part, is TGCGCCAGCAGCGGCCCTTGGCCAAATGAG. Residues: CASSGPWPNE. The entire CDR3 protein is CASSGPWPNEQFF. The entire variable domain, with the rest obtained from reference TRBV5-1 and TRBJ2-1, is as follows: KAGVTQTPRYLIKTRGQQVTLSCSPISGHRSVSWYQQTPGQGLQFLFEYFSETQRNKGNFPGRFSGRQFSNSRSEMNVSTLELGDSALYLCASSGPWPNEQFFGPGTRLTVL.

Concerning this clone itself: The CDR3 goes on 3 residues after the read ends, and that part is filled in from the germline J gene. This chain connects TRBV7-2 to TRBJ2-5; D is unresolved. The V gene's germline CDR1 is SGHTA and CDR2 FQGNSA. This CDR3 is 15 amino acids long. V lost 0 bases to trimming and J lost 0 bases, with 8 bases between them. The CDR3 reads CASSLAPRYQETQYF. Partial CDR3 DNA: TGTGCCAGCAGCTTAGCACCTAGGTACCAAGAGACC.

Remarks on this clone: The read comes to an end 3 residues before the CDR3 does, leaving the germline J gene to fill in the end. The chain combines TRBV2 with TRBJ1-6; D uncertain. This CDR3 contains 15 residues. Deletions cut 1 base from V and 7 bases from J, with 11 bases between. The germline V gene encodes CDR1 SNHLY and CDR2 FYNNEI. This CDR3 reads CASSEEEAGNSPLHF. CDR3 DNA (partial): TGTGCCAGCAGTGAAGAAGAGGCGGGAAATTCACCC.

Regarding this clone: Coverage ceases 3 residues before the CDR3 finishes, and the germline J gene fills in the end. The sample contains more than one DNA sequence encoding this CDR3. The chain is built from TRBV29-1 and TRBJ2-2; TRBD2 matches 12 bases. Trimming at V came to 6 bases and at J to 8 bases, leaving 13 bases not matched to a gene. The CDR3 covers 16 residues. Germline V CDR1 and CDR2: SQVTM, ANQGSEA. The CDR3 loop is CSVRGATSGRVGELFF. CDR3 DNA (partial): TGCAGCGTCCGTGGGGCGACTAGCGGGAGAGTGGGGGAG.

Note on this clone: From the germline J gene comes the end of the CDR3, since the read stops 3 residues before it. This chain joins TRBV18 and TRBJ1-4; 7 bases fit TRBD1. The CDR3 sequence is 14 residues long. Germline lookup yields CDR1 KGHSH and CDR2 LQKENI. CDR3 DNA, as far as it was read: TGTGCCAGTAGAGGGGGCTCTGGGGCCAACGTA. Translating gives CASRGGSGANV. The CDR3 as a whole reads CASRGGSGANVLFF.

Comment on this clone: The read gets to within 3 residues of the CDR3 end, and the germline J gene fills in the rest. This chain connects TRBV28 to TRBJ1-1; D is unclear. V dropped 10 bases and J dropped 1 base, with 13 bases sitting between them. Germline V gene lookup returns CDR1 MDHEN and CDR2 SYDVKM. The CDR3 contains 13 residues. Partial CDR3 DNA: TGTGCCACCGTAGTCCTATCGAACACTGAA. This sequence encodes CATVVLSNTE. The complete CDR3 reads CATVVLSNTEAFF.

Worth noting for this clone: Read data end 3 residues before the CDR3 end; the end is taken from the germline J gene. V is TRBV30 and J is TRBJ1-2; tentatively, D is TRBD1 (5 bases). CDR1 and CDR2 from the germline V gene are GTSNPN and SVGIG (reference sequence). The V end was cut by 2 bases, the J end by 7 bases, with 14 bases between. CDR3 size: 13 residues. The DNA read from the CDR3 is TGTGCCTGGAGTCCCACAGCAGGGATTGGC. Its translation is CAWSPTAGIG. The full CDR3 is CAWSPTAGIGYTF.

In the case of this clone: The read ends 3 residues shy of where the CDR3 ends; the end is completed using the germline J gene. This chain joins TRBV13 and TRBJ1-4; 7 bases align to TRBD1. Germline lookup yields CDR1 PRHDT and CDR2 FYEKMQ (reference sequence). The trim removed 5 bases at V and 8 bases at J, leaving 8 bases unmatched. The CDR3 length is 14 residues. Incomplete CDR3 DNA: TGTGCCAGCAGCGGACAGGACGAGGGGGAAAAA. Translating gives CASSGQDEGEK. The entire CDR3 protein reads CASSGQDEGEKLFF.

Points on this clone: The CDR3 end is not reached by the read, which stops 3 residues before it; the germline J gene fills it in. V and J are TRBV5-1 and TRBJ1-1; weak D call: TRBD1 (6 bases). Germline assignment: CDR1 SGHRS and CDR2 YFSETQ. Trimming pared 2 bases from V and 6 bases from J, leaving 14 bases between. CDR3 length: 14 residues. This CDR3 is CASSFEQGRAEAFF. The sequenced part of the CDR3 DNA is TGCGCCAGCAGCTTCGAACAGGGTCGGGCTGAA.

This CDR3 is CASSIRTSGGNDYTF. The sequenced part of the CDR3 DNA is TGTGCCAGTAGTATCCGGACTAGCGGGGGAAATGAC. The chain links TRBV19 to TRBJ1-2; TRBD1 is a possible D gene (5 bases). The read terminates 3 residues before the CDR3 end, so the remaining end is supplied by the germline J gene. Germline V gives CDR1 LNHDA, CDR2 SQIVND (reference sequence). The CDR3 consists of 15 residues.

Regarding this clone: Read data end 3 residues before the CDR3 end; the end is taken from the germline J gene. This sequence joins TRBV5-4 and TRBJ1-1, with D unclear. There are 12 residues in the CDR3. V was cut by 1 base and J by 2 bases, with 3 bases left in between. In germline, CDR1 is SGHNT, CDR2 YYREEE (reference sequence). The CDR3 region is CASSLQNTEAFF. The DNA read from the CDR3 is TGTGCCAGCAGCTTGCAAAACACTGAA.

Turning to this clone: The read stops 3 residues short of the end of the CDR3; the missing end is completed from the germline J gene. The chain combines TRBV29-1 with TRBJ2-3; tentatively, D is TRBD2 (5 bases). Germline CDR1 reads SQVTM; CDR2 reads ANQGSEA. The CDR3 is 16 amino acids. V was trimmed by 0 bases and J by 2 bases, leaving 15 bases between them. CDR3 sequence: CSVEDELDDITDTQYF. The covered CDR3 bases are TGCAGCGTTGAAGACGAACTAGACGATATCACAGATACG.